This T cell receptor (beta chain) was retrieved from a study of cytomegalovirus exposure and HLA in healthy donors. As to this clone: The antigen remains undetermined.

Study-wide findings and caveats: V- and J-gene trimming of TCR beta was linked (in a later analysis) to a missense DCLRE1C variant. A later analysis found that most CMV-associated TCR beta chains appeared HLA-restricted.

CDR1 is LNHNV and CDR2 is YYDKDF in the germline V gene (reference sequence). V gave up 2 bases and J gave up 2 bases, with 9 bases separating them. CDR3 length equals 14 residues. The PCR had 60 Vbeta and 13 Jbeta primers. Method: immunoSEQ multiplex PCR; TCRdb's copy keeps in-frame clones and lacks some. Among 200,000 to 250,000 clones listed, more than 60% were seen once. This TCR was sampled from a woman aged 55-70 years in good health and CMV-seropositive. This chain connects TRBV15 to TRBJ2-5; D perhaps matches TRBD1 (6 bases). The specimen sequenced was PBMCs. The CDR3 DNA follows: TGTGCCACCAGCAGACAGGGGAGTCAAGAGACCCAGTACTTC. Translating gives CATSRQGSQETQYF.